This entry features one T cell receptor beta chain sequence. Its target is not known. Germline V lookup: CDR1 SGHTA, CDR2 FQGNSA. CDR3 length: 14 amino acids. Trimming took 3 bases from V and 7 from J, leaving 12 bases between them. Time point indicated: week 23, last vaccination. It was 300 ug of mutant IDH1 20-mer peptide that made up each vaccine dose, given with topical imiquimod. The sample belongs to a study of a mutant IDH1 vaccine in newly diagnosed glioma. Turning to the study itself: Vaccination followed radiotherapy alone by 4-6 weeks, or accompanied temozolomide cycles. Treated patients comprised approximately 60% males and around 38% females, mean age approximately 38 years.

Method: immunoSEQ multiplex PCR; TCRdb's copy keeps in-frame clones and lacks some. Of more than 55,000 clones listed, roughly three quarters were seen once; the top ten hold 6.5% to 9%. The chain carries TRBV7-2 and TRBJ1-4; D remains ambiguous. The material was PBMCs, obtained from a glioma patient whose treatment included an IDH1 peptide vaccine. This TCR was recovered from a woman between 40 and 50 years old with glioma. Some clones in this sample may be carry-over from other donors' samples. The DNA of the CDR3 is TGTGCCAGCAGCTTTTCAGACTATTCTGAAAAACTGTTTTTT. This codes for CASSFSDYSEKLFF.